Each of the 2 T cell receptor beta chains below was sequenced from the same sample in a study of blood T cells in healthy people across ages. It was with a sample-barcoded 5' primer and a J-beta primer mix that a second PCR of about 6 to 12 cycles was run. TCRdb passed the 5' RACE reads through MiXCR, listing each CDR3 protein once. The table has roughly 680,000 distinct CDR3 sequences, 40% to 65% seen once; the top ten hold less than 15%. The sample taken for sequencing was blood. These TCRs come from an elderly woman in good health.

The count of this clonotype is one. For the CDR3, the DNA is TGTGCCACCTCGGACCAACATTCCTACGAGCAGTACTTC. Amino acids: CATSDQHSYEQYF. J is TRBJ2-7 and V is TRBV10-3; D unclear. CDR3 length: 13 amino acids. CDR1 and CDR2 from the germline V gene are ENHRY and SYGVKD. The V and J ends lost 10 bases and 1 base respectively, with 14 bases between them.

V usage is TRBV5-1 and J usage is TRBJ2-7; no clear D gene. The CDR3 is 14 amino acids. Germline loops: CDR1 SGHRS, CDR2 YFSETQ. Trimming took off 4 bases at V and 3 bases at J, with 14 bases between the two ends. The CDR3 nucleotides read TGCGCCAGCAGCGACGAAGGGTTATACTACGAGCAGTACTTC. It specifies CASSDEGLYYEQYF. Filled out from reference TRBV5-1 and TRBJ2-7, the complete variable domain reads KAGVTQTPRYLIKTRGQQVTLSCSPISGHRSVSWYQQTPGQGLQFLFEYFSETQRNKGNFPGRFSGRQFSNSRSEMNVSTLELGDSALYLCASSDEGLYYEQYFGPGTRLTVT.